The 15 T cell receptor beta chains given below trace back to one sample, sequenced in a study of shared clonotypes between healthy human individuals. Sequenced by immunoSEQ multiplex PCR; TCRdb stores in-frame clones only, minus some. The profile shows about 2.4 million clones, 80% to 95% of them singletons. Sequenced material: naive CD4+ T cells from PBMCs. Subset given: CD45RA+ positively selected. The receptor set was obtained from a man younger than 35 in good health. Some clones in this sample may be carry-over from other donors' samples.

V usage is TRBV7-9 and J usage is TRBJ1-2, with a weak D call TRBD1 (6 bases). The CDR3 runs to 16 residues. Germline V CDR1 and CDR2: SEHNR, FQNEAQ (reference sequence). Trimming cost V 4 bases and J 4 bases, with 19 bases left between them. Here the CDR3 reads CASSSLGGAQGYGYTF. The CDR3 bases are TGTGCCAGCAGCTCGCTAGGGGGGGCGCAGGGCTATGGCTACACCTTC.

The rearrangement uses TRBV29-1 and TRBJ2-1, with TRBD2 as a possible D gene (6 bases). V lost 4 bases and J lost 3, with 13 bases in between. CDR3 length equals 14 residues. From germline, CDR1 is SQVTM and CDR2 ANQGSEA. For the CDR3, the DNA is TGCAGCGTTGCAGGAACTAGCTTCTACAATGAGCAGTTCTTC. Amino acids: CSVAGTSFYNEQFF.

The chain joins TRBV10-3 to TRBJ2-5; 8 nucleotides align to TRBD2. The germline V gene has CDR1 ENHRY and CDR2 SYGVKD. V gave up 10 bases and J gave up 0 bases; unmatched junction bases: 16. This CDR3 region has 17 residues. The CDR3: CATESGGLAGYQETQYF. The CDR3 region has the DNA TGTGCCACCGAATCAGGAGGCCTAGCGGGTTACCAAGAGACCCAGTACTTC.

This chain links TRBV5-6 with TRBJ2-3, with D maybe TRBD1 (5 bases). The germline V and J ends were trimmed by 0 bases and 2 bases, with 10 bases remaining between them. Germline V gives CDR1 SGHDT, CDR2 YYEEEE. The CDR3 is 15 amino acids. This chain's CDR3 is CASSLVGVHTDTQYF. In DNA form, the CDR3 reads TGTGCCAGCAGCTTGGTAGGGGTACACACAGATACGCAGTATTTT.

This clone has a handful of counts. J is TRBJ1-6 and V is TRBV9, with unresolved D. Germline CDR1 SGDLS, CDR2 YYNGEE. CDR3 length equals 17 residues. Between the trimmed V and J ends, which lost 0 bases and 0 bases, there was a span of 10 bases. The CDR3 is CASSVGRTSSYNSPLHF. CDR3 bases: TGTGCCAGCAGCGTAGGACGTACCAGCTCCTATAATTCACCCCTCCACTTT. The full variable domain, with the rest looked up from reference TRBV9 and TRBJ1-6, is DSGVTQTPKHLITATGQRVTLRCSPRSGDLSVYWYQQSLDQGLQFLIQYYNGEERAKGNILERFSAQQFPDLHSELNLSSLELGDSALYFCASSVGRTSSYNSPLHFGNGTRLTVT.

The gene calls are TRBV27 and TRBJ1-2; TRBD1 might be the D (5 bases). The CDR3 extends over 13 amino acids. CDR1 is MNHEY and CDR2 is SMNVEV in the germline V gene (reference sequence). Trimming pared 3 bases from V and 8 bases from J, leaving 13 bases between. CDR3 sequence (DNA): TGTGCCAGCAGTTTCAGGGACCTCGGGGGCTACACCTTC. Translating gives CASSFRDLGGYTF.

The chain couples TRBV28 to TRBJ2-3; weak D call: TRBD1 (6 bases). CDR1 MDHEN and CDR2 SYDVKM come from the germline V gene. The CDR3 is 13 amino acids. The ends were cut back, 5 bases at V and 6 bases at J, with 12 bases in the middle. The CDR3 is CASSEPRGDTQYF. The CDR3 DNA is TGTGCCAGCAGTGAACCGAGGGGGGATACGCAGTATTTT.

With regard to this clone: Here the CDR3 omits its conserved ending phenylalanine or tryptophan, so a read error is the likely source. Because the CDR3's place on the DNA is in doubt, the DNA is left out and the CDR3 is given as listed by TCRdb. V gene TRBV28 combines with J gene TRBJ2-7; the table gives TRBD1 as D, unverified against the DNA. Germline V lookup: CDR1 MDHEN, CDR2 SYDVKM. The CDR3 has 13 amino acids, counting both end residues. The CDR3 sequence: CASSPGTAFPLFG.

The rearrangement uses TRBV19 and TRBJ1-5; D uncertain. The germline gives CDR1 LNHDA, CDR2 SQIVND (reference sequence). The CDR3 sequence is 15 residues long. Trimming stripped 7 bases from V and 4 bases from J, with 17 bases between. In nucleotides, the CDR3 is TGTGCCAGTATTCAGACTTGGAGGCAAAATCAGCCCCAGCATTTT. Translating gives CASIQTWRQNQPQHF.

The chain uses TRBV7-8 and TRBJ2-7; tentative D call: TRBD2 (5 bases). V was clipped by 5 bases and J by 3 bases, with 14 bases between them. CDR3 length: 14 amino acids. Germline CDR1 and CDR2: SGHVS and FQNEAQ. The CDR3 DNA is TGTGCCAGCAGCGAAGAGGGCCTAAACTACGAGCAGTACTTC. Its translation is CASSEEGLNYEQYF.

The CDR3 DNA is TGTGCCAGCAGTTACAGGGGCTCTGGGGCCAACGTCCTGACTTTC. As protein: CASSYRGSGANVLTF. The V call is TRBV14, the J call TRBJ2-6, with TRBD1 matching over 7 bases. Germline V lookup: CDR1 SGHDN, CDR2 FVKESK. This CDR3 region has 15 residues. Trimming cost V 6 bases and J 0 bases; bases outside gene matches: 2.

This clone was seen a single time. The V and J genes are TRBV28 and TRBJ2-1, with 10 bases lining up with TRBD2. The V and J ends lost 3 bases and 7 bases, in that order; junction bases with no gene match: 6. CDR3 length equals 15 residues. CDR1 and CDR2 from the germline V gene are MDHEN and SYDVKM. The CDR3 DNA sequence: TGTGCCAGCAGTTTGGCGAGCGGGAGGGCAAATGAGCAGTTCTTC. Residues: CASSLASGRANEQFF.

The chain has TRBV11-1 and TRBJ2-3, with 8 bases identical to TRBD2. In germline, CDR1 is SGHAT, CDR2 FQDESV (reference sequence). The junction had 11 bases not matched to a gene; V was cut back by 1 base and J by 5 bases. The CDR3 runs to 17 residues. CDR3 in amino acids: CASSLEERGSPRDTQYF. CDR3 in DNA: TGTGCCAGCAGCTTAGAGGAGCGGGGGAGCCCCAGAGATACGCAGTATTTT.

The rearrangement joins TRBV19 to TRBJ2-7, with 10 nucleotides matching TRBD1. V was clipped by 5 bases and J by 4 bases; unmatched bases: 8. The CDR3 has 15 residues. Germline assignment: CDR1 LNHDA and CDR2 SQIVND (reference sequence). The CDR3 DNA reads TGTGCCAGTAGTCTACCGGGACAGGGGTCTTACGAGCAGTACTTC. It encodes CASSLPGQGSYEQYF.

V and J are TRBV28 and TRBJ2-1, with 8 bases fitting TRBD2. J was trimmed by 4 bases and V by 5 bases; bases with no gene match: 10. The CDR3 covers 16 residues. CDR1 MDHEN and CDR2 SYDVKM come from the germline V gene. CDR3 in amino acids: CASSAPGLGTYNEQFF. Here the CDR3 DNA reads TGTGCCAGCAGTGCACCGGGACTAGGGACATACAATGAGCAGTTCTTC. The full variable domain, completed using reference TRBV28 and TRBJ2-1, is DVKVTQSSRYLVKRTGEKVFLECVQDMDHENMFWYRQDPGLGLRLIYFSYDVKMKEKGDIPEGYSVSREKKERFSLILESASTNQTSMYLCASSAPGLGTYNEQFFGPGTRLTVL.